The 7 T cell receptor beta chains below were found in one sample sequenced in a study of T cell repertoires in cytomegalovirus infection. For these TCRs, the target antigens are not known. Via MiXCR, TCRdb re-called the reads, giving one row per CDR3 protein. The table lists fewer than 350,000 distinct CDR3 sequences, 25% to 35% of them singletons. Sequencing used cultured PBMCs, obtained from culture after CMV antigen stimulation. The origin of the receptors is a human donor in good health (CMV status not recorded). Some clones in this sample may be carry-over from other donors' samples.

This clonotype was picked up a small number of times. The J gene is TRBJ1-5, the V gene TRBV6-1; 8 nucleotides line up with TRBD1. Germline lookup yields CDR1 MNHNS and CDR2 SASEGT. Trimming cost V 3 bases and J 2 bases; bases outside gene matches: 0. The length of the CDR3 is 14 residues. CDR3 protein: CASSEGQGNQPQHF. The CDR3 DNA reads TGTGCCAGCAGTGAGGGACAGGGCAATCAGCCCCAGCATTTT.

The chain uses TRBV7-6 and TRBJ2-1, with 9 bases matching TRBD1. Losses at the gene ends were 5 bases for V and 9 bases for J; bases not matched to a gene: 17. This CDR3 comprises 17 residues. The germline gives CDR1 SGHVS, CDR2 FNYEAQ. DNA for the CDR3: TGTGCCAGCAGCCGCTTGGGCGGGACAGGGTCTCTCCGTGAGCAGTTCTTC. It yields the protein CASSRLGGTGSLREQFF.

This clonotype was seen only a few times. CDR3: CSVSTGTGNQPQHF. The CDR3, as DNA: TGCAGCGTTTCGACAGGGACCGGCAATCAGCCCCAGCATTTT. This chain connects TRBV29-1 to TRBJ1-5; TRBD1 agrees at 7 bases. Germline CDR1 and CDR2: SQVTM and ANQGSEA. This CDR3 region has 14 residues. V lost 5 bases to trimming and J lost 2 bases; unmatched junction nucleotides: 6. The variable domain in full, with the rest retrieved from reference TRBV29-1 and TRBJ1-5, is SAVISQKPSRDICQRGTSLTIQCQVDSQVTMMFWYRQQPGQSLTLIATANQGSEATYESGFVIDKFPISRPNLTFSTLTVSNMSPEDSSIYLCSVSTGTGNQPQHFGDGTRLSIL.

This clonotype was observed a handful of times. CDR3 region: CASSLRFWDRDNEQFF. The CDR3 DNA follows: TGTGCCAGCAGCTTACGGTTCTGGGACAGGGACAATGAGCAGTTCTTC. This chain connects TRBV11-1 to TRBJ2-1, with 9 bases identical to TRBD1. Germline V gene data show CDR1 as SGHAT and CDR2 as FQDESV (reference sequence). The CDR3 consists of 16 residues. The ends lost 2 bases at V and 5 bases at J; junction bases unmatched: 7.

V usage is TRBV7-9 and J usage is TRBJ2-2; 12 bases align to TRBD2. The V segment lost 6 bases and the J segment 2 bases; nucleotides outside the gene matches: 13. Germline V gene sequence: CDR1 SEHNR, CDR2 FQNEAQ (reference sequence). The CDR3 is 19 amino acids. The CDR3 region has the DNA TGTGCCAGCAGATCTCGGACTAGCGGGATCGTCACAAACACCGGGGAGCTGTTTTTT. It yields the protein CASRSRTSGIVTNTGELFF.

The chain is built from TRBV20-1 and TRBJ2-1, with a weak D call TRBD2 (6 bases). This CDR3 comprises 18 residues. From germline, CDR1 is DFQATT and CDR2 SNEGSKA (reference sequence). The V end lost 1 base, the J end lost 0 bases, and 19 bases lay between the germline ends. As DNA, the CDR3 is TGCAGTGCTAGAGGTTCCAATGGTGGGAGGAGCTCCTACAATGAGCAGTTCTTC. Residues: CSARGSNGGRSSYNEQFF.

V gene TRBV6-5 combines with J gene TRBJ2-1; 9 bases line up with TRBD1. Germline V gives CDR1 MNHEY, CDR2 SVGAGI. V gave up 6 bases and J gave up 8 bases; unmatched junction bases: 8. CDR3 length equals 14 residues. CDR3 region: CASRPTGGRDEQFF. The CDR3 coding sequence is TGTGCCAGCAGACCGACAGGGGGGAGAGATGAGCAGTTCTTC.